Detailed here is one T cell receptor beta chain. The target antigen is unknown. The entry originates in a study of regulatory T cells in long-lasting Graves disease. Study results and limitations: For persistent Graves' patients, TCR diversity was lower than for newly diagnosed ones. New patients shared fewer public clonotypes (roughly 990) than persistent patients did (approximately 2,700).

Time point specified: persistent/refractory GD, antithyroid drugs over 5 years with positive TRAb. There was RNA extracted from PBMCs, and the TCR library was made from it. The source of the patients was an endocrinology department in Xi'an, China. CDR1 and CDR2 from the germline V gene are ENHRY and SYGVKD. The CDR3 is made up of 14 amino acids. Trimming took 2 bases from V and 4 from J, leaving 11 bases between them. Sequencing libraries for TCR beta were prepared with iRepertoire HTBI primers and Arm-PCR of CDR3 regions. MiXCR, run by TCRdb on the multiplex PCR reads, gives a single entry per CDR3 protein. The data contain a few hundred thousand distinct CDR3 sequences, roughly a quarter of them singletons.

This chain connects TRBV10-3 to TRBJ1-1, with D uncertain. This TCR came from a female donor with Graves disease. Sequencing was performed on peripheral blood mononuclear cells (PBMCs), taken when the disease was refractory, from a patient treated with antithyroid drugs. Here the CDR3 DNA reads TGTGCCATCAGTGAGGGACCTACCCCCACTGAAGCTTTCTTT. Residues: CAISEGPTPTEAFF.